Listed below are T cell receptor beta chains from one sample, sequenced in a study of radiation and T cells in renal cell carcinoma. Assay: immunoSEQ multiplex PCR; the TCRdb copy retains only in-frame clones and omits some. The data contain 110,000 to 150,000 clones, nearly 90% of them seen just once; the ten biggest clones take up around 12%. Material: blood, obtained from a patient whose treatment included radiotherapy and nephrectomy. These TCRs come from a woman in her 50s with renal cell carcinoma. Both conserved end residues are part of each CDR3. D genes are given only for firm matches. Not all rows give a size; the values are once, few, many and, for expanded clones, a class.

CDR3nt	CDR3aa	v_gene	j_gene	abundance	d_gene
TGCAGCGTTGAAGTCTCGGCTAGCGGGGTTACAGATACGCAGTATTTT	CSVEVSASGVTDTQYF	TRBV29-1	TRBJ2-3	NA	TRBD2
TGTGCCAGCAGCTTATTTTTTACAGGGGGAAGAGCCAAAAACATTCAGTACTTC	CASSLFFTGGRAKNIQYF	TRBV11-2	TRBJ2-4	once	TRBD1
TGCGCCAGCAGCCAAGTAATGACAGGGTACTACGAGCAGTACTTC	CASSQVMTGYYEQYF	TRBV4-1	TRBJ2-7	NA	TRBD1
TGTGCCAGCAGTGGGCTGGGGTTGAACACTGAAGCTTTCTTT	CASSGLGLNTEAFF	TRBV6-6	TRBJ1-1	NA	NA
TGTGCCTGTCCGACCCGGGGTCCTGACATGAACACTGAAGCTTTCTTT	CACPTRGPDMNTEAFF	TRBV30	TRBJ1-1	NA	NA
TGTGCCAGCAGCCCCGAGGGGGGGGCCCCAGATACGCAGTATTTT	CASSPEGGAPDTQYF	TRBV11-2	TRBJ2-3	NA	NA
TGCGCCAGCAGCAAAGGCTTTGAATCCAACGGGGATACGCAGTATTTT	CASSKGFESNGDTQYF	TRBV5-1	TRBJ2-3	NA	NA
TGTGCCAGCAGCTTCGGACAGGAAGCTTTCTTT	CASSFGQEAFF	TRBV7-9	TRBJ1-1	NA	NA
TGTGCCAGCTTACAGGGGCTCTCCTACAATGAGCAGTTCTTC	CASLQGLSYNEQFF	TRBV2	TRBJ2-1	NA	TRBD1
TGTGCCAGCAGCGTAGCTTTGGGGGCGAACACCGGGGAGCTGTTTTTT	CASSVALGANTGELFF	TRBV9	TRBJ2-2	NA	NA
TGTGCCAGCAGCGGGCGACAGGGATCCACTGAAGCTTTCTTT	CASSGRQGSTEAFF	TRBV11-2	TRBJ1-1	NA	TRBD1
TGTGCCAGCAGCCCCTTGGCGGGGGTTCAGACCCAGTACTTC	CASSPLAGVQTQYF	TRBV11-2	TRBJ2-5	NA	TRBD2
TGTGCCAGCAGCTTTAGGGGACAGGGCAATGGCTACACCTTC	CASSFRGQGNGYTF	TRBV5-6	TRBJ1-2	NA	TRBD1
TGTGCCAGCAGCTTATACCGGGGGACCTACGAGCAGTACTTC	CASSLYRGTYEQYF	TRBV5-8	TRBJ2-7	NA	NA
TGTGCCACCAGCAGAGAGAGGCAGGGGAACTATGGCTACACCTTC	CATSRERQGNYGYTF	TRBV15	TRBJ1-2	few	NA